This T cell receptor beta chain was documented in a study of technical replicates of blood from a few donors. The method was immunoSEQ multiplex PCR; TCRdb's version includes in-frame clones alone and lacks a portion of them. The sample records about 93,000 clones, 95% being singletons. This CDR3 is 15 amino acids long. With 0 bases removed from V and 0 bases from J, the gap between germline ends came to 9 bases. Germline V lookup: CDR1 MNHEY, CDR2 SVGAGI. The sample taken for sequencing was T cells isolated from PBMCs. The V call is TRBV6-5, the J call TRBJ2-7; maybe TRBD2 (5 bases). This TCR was sampled from a human donor in good health. The CDR3 loop is CASSYSGIYSYEQYF. As DNA, the CDR3 is TGTGCCAGCAGTTACTCCGGGATTTACTCCTACGAGCAGTACTTC.